A single sample is the source of the 23 T cell receptor beta chains below, sequenced in a study of blood T cell repertoires in COVID-19. Sequencing was performed with immunoSEQ multiplex PCR; in TCRdb, only in-frame clones are kept and a portion is missing. The table includes approximately 210,000 clones, about nine tenths detected once. The sample was peripheral blood. The receptors were gathered from a man between 65 and 80 years old with acute or convalescent COVID-19.

The J gene is TRBJ2-7, the V gene TRBV10-3, with 10 bases identical to TRBD2. Germline CDR1 ENHRY, CDR2 SYGVKD. Trimming at V came to 4 bases and at J to 6 bases, leaving 6 bases not matched to a gene. The CDR3 is made up of 14 amino acids. The CDR3 reads CAISAGLAGAEQYF. Written as DNA, the CDR3 is TGTGCCATCAGTGCAGGTCTAGCGGGAGCCGAGCAGTACTTC.

This rearrangement joins TRBV7-2 to TRBJ1-5; tentatively, D is TRBD1 (5 bases). V was cut by 8 bases and J by 4 bases, with 12 bases left in between. Germline-derived CDR1 and CDR2 are SGHTA and FQGNSA. The CDR3 extends over 13 amino acids. CDR3 region: CASADSQNQPQHF. The CDR3 bases are TGTGCCAGCGCCGACAGCCAGAATCAGCCCCAGCATTTT. The full variable domain, completed using reference TRBV7-2 and TRBJ1-5, is GAGVSQSPSNKVTEKGKDVELRCDPISGHTALYWYRQSLGQGLEFLIYFQGNSAPDKSGLPSDRFSAERTGGSVSTLTIQRTQQEDSAVYLCASADSQNQPQHFGDGTRLSIL.

This clone showed up just once. V and J are TRBV3-1 (or the pseudogene TRBV3-2) and TRBJ2-1, with D perhaps matching TRBD2 (5 bases). The germline V and J ends were trimmed by 0 bases and 7 bases, with 10 bases remaining between them. Germline values: CDR1 LGHDT, CDR2 YNNKEL (reference sequence). The CDR3 runs 14 residues. CDR3 nucleotide sequence: TGTGCCAGCAGCCAAGATCGGGCGGGTAATGAGCAGTTCTTC. Protein: CASSQDRAGNEQFF.

The rearrangement uses TRBV28 and TRBJ2-7; TRBD1 aligns across 7 bases. Germline lookup yields CDR1 MDHEN and CDR2 SYDVKM. The CDR3 extends over 14 amino acids. V lost 4 bases and J lost 3; bases outside the gene matches: 6. This chain's CDR3 is CASSSGQIHYEQYF. The CDR3 region has the DNA TGTGCCAGCAGTTCGGGACAGATCCACTACGAGCAGTACTTC.

The rearrangement links TRBV5-1 to TRBJ2-7; 9 bases map to TRBD2. This CDR3 comprises 15 residues. The germline CDR1 and CDR2 sequences are SGHRS and YFSETQ. V gave up 3 bases and J gave up 3 bases; unmatched junction bases: 7. CDR3 DNA: TGCGCCAGCAGCTCCCTCATAGCGGGAGACTACGAGCAGTACTTC. As protein: CASSSLIAGDYEQYF.

V usage is TRBV25-1 and J usage is TRBJ1-4; D might be TRBD1 (5 bases). Germline V gives CDR1 MGHDK, CDR2 SYGVNS. Trimming removed 8 bases from V and 8 bases from J, with 15 bases in between. There are 13 residues in the CDR3. CDR3 sequence: CASGRPGGEKLFF. For the CDR3, the DNA is TGTGCCAGCGGACGTCCCGGGGGGGAAAAACTGTTTTTT.

This clone has only one observation. The rearrangement links TRBV9 to TRBJ2-1, with 7 bases aligning to TRBD1. The V gene end was trimmed by 0 bases and the J gene end by 4 bases; junction bases not matched to a gene: 7. The CDR3 sequence is 16 residues long. Per the germline V gene, CDR1 is SGDLS and CDR2 is YYNGEE. CDR3 amino acids: CASSVVSEGQYNEQFF. DNA of the CDR3: TGTGCCAGCAGCGTAGTGAGTGAGGGACAGTACAATGAGCAGTTCTTC.

The chain links TRBV5-1 to TRBJ2-7; D gene unclear. Germline CDR1 SGHRS, CDR2 YFSETQ. This CDR3 contains 12 residues. Trimming took 3 bases from V and 7 from J, leaving 11 bases between them. The chain's CDR3 is CASSYHTTEQYF. For the CDR3, the DNA is TGCGCCAGCAGCTACCACACTACGGAGCAGTACTTC.

J is TRBJ2-1 and V is TRBV5-1, with D possibly being TRBD1 (5 bases). Germline CDR1 and CDR2: SGHRS and YFSETQ. Between the trimmed V and J ends, which lost 5 bases and 5 bases, there was a span of 8 bases. This CDR3 contains 12 residues. The DNA of the CDR3 is TGCGCCAGCAGTCGACAGAACAATGAGCAGTTCTTC. Translation gives CASSRQNNEQFF.

The rearrangement uses TRBV9 and TRBJ2-7; TRBD2 matches 7 bases. Per the germline V gene, CDR1 is SGDLS and CDR2 is YYNGEE. The junction had 12 bases not matched to a gene; V was cut back by 4 bases and J by 2 bases. This CDR3 has 16 amino acids. The CDR3 DNA is TGTGCCAGCAGCCCATCTTCGGGGGGACCTCCCTACGAGCAGTACTTC. Translated: CASSPSSGGPPYEQYF.

The chain joins TRBV6-5 to TRBJ2-7; a possible D gene is TRBD2 (6 bases). Germline assignment: CDR1 MNHEY and CDR2 SVGAGI. Trimming left V 6 bases short and J 3 bases short, with 15 bases between. CDR3 length: 14 residues. The CDR3 loop is CASSARDSYYEQYF. CDR3 DNA: TGTGCCAGCAGCGCCCGGGACTCATACTACGAGCAGTACTTC.

The gene calls are TRBV6-1 and TRBJ2-7; no firm D call. The germline V gene encodes CDR1 MNHNS and CDR2 SASEGT. Trimming removed 2 bases at V and 3 bases at J, with 14 bases between. The CDR3 is made up of 15 amino acids. This CDR3 reads CASSEFLGSVYEQYF. DNA for the CDR3: TGTGCCAGCAGTGAATTTCTCGGCAGCGTCTACGAGCAGTACTTC.

CDR3 protein: CASSQDTGQANTGELFF. Written as DNA, the CDR3 is TGCGCCAGCAGCCAAGATACGGGACAGGCGAACACCGGGGAGCTGTTTTTT. The V gene is TRBV4-3, the J gene TRBJ2-2; 8 bases match TRBD1. The germline V gene has CDR1 LGHNA and CDR2 YSLEER. The CDR3 has 17 residues. The V segment lost 0 bases and the J segment 0 bases; nucleotides outside the gene matches: 3.

This clone was detected only once. CDR3 protein: CASSLWGNSKNIQYF. CDR3 coding DNA: TGTGCCAGCAGTTTATGGGGCAACTCCAAAAACATTCAGTACTTC. The V and J genes are TRBV27 and TRBJ2-4, with D perhaps matching TRBD1 (5 bases). Trimming cost V 1 base and J 2 bases, with 9 bases left between them. CDR3 length equals 15 residues. From germline, CDR1 is MNHEY and CDR2 SMNVEV (reference sequence).

The rearrangement links TRBV24-1 to TRBJ2-2, with 11 bases lining up with TRBD2. J lost 7 bases, V lost 1 base, and 4 bases had no gene match. Germline lookup yields CDR1 KGHDR and CDR2 SFDVKD. The CDR3 loop spans 16 amino acids. The CDR3 nucleotides are TGTGCCACCAGTGATTTCGCTAGCGGGAGGATCGGGGAGCTGTTTTTT. It encodes CATSDFASGRIGELFF.

The chain joins TRBV6-2 or TRBV6-3 to TRBJ1-1; D is ambiguous. Germline V gene data show CDR1 as MNHEY and CDR2 as SVGEGT. This CDR3 is built from 14 residues. The V end was cut by 2 bases, the J end by 1 base, with 8 bases between. CDR3 residues: CASSYAQANTEAFF. In DNA form, the CDR3 reads TGTGCCAGCAGTTACGCCCAGGCGAACACTGAAGCTTTCTTT.

The chain has TRBV3-1 (or the pseudogene TRBV3-2) and TRBJ2-7; maybe TRBD2 (6 bases). Germline V gene sequence: CDR1 LGHDT, CDR2 YNNKEL (reference sequence). V lost 2 bases and J lost 3, with 11 bases in between. There are 14 residues in the CDR3. The CDR3 sequence: CASSQLANLYEQYF. The DNA for the CDR3 is TGTGCCAGCAGCCAACTAGCGAACCTCTACGAGCAGTACTTC.

This sequence joins TRBV6-2 or TRBV6-3 and TRBJ2-7; 12 bases are shared with TRBD2. Germline V lookup: CDR1 MNHEY, CDR2 SVGEGT. The CDR3 extends over 13 amino acids. Trimming cost V 4 bases and J 11 bases; bases outside gene matches: 6. CDR3 residues: CASSSRTSGRKYF. The CDR3 nucleotides are TGTGCCAGCAGTTCCCGAACTAGCGGGAGGAAGTACTTC.

V usage is TRBV5-1 and J usage is TRBJ1-4, with D unresolved. V was pared by 0 bases and J by 5 bases, with 8 bases between. The CDR3 totals 14 residues. The germline V gene has CDR1 SGHRS and CDR2 YFSETQ. The CDR3 region is CASSLGAENEKLFF. CDR3 DNA sequence: TGCGCCAGCAGCTTGGGGGCCGAGAATGAAAAACTGTTTTTT.

This clone occurred once. CDR3 residues: CASSEVNNGYTF. The CDR3, as DNA: TGTGCCAGCAGTGAAGTAAACAATGGCTACACCTTC. This sequence joins TRBV3-1 (or the pseudogene TRBV3-2) and TRBJ1-2; D call uncertain. The CDR3 sequence is 12 residues long. The germline CDR1 and CDR2 sequences are LGHDT and YNNKEL (reference sequence). The V end lost 6 bases, the J end lost 6 bases, and 11 bases lay between the germline ends.

V usage is TRBV20-1 and J usage is TRBJ2-2; D is possibly TRBD2 (6 bases). CDR1 DFQATT and CDR2 SNEGSKA come from the germline V gene (reference sequence). The V end lost 3 bases, the J end lost 3 bases, and 14 bases lay between the germline ends. The CDR3 sequence is 15 residues long. The CDR3 bases are TGCAGTGCTAGTGAGCGGGCCATCTACACCGGGGAGCTGTTTTTT. It codes for CSASERAIYTGELFF.

This clone was recorded a few times. V is TRBV28 and J is TRBJ1-6, with a possible D match to TRBD1 (6 bases). Germline CDR1 is MDHEN and CDR2 is SYDVKM. The CDR3 has 15 residues. V lost 5 bases to trimming and J lost 8 bases, with 16 bases between them. DNA for the CDR3: TGTGCCAGCAGTACACCAGAAGGGGGAGATTCACCCCTCCACTTT. Amino acid sequence: CASSTPEGGDSPLHF.

This chain links TRBV5-4 with TRBJ1-1; 9 bases are shared with TRBD1. The CDR3 sequence is 15 residues long. Germline values: CDR1 SGHNT, CDR2 YYREEE (reference sequence). The V segment lost 4 bases and the J segment 1 base; nucleotides outside the gene matches: 5. The CDR3 DNA reads TGTGCCAGCAGCCCCTACAGGGGGCGGAACACTGAAGCTTTCTTT. It is translated as CASSPYRGRNTEAFF.